Given below is one T cell receptor beta chain in context. There are a few counts of this clone. Its antigen remains undetermined. No base quality information exists; no much larger clone differs at one position. This sample stems from a study of blood T cell repertoires in COVID-19 (dated by TCRdb to the early 2020s). Some background on the complete study: Collaborator samples came from the United States, Italy and Spain and covered acute and convalescent phases of COVID-19. Where available, HLA class I and class II types were obtained from metadata supplied by the sample provider rather than from assay-based typing. The samples were drawn from the first 160 participants of the ongoing ImmuneRACE study and from 950 to 1,500 subjects provided by 6 global collaborators. The dataset comprised deeply sampled blood TCRbeta repertoires from subjects exposed to, actively infected with, or recovered from COVID-19. Sample metadata almost always included a de-identified subject ID, COVID-19 status, age in years and sex. The repertoires were made available in a free public database intended to serve as a resource for research on the immune response to SARS-CoV-2. The prospective study material was composed of cDNA or gDNA derived from T cells, B-cell-depleted T cells, or PBMCs. General study outcomes and caveats: The amount of clinical and demographic metadata varied by source and participant and was provided uncurated.

V lost 3 bases and J lost 4 bases; the stretch between them is 14 bases long. The germline V gene supplies CDR1 KGHDR and CDR2 SFDVKD. Spanning cysteine to phenylalanine, the CDR3 consists of 15 amino acids. CDR3 DNA is the only sequence kept; it has 45 bases, read in frame from the first base. TCRbeta CDR3 regions were amplified from genomic DNA using the immunoSEQ Assay, a bias-controlled multiplex PCR. As for the authors' bioinformatics: The number of nucleated cells in each sample was estimated from the amplification of reference gene primers within the assay. Sequence reads were collapsed and filtered to measure the absolute abundance of every unique TCRbeta CDR3 rearrangement. For each sample, productive Simpson clonality was calculated as the square root of Simpson's diversity index across productive rearrangements. Entries here come from immuneACCESS through TCRdb and include only in-frame sequences with V and J called. Some clones fail to appear in such tables; in the studies checked, an unresolved V gene covers under half of the shortfall, and the cause of the remainder is unknown. V and J calls and clone size are given by that table; D and trimming were obtained from the DNA. This sample gives about 200,000 clones in total; about nine tenths of them show up just once. The ten largest clonotypes hold 5.9% of the sample.

Collaborating institutions collected whole blood in K2EDTA tubes following their own protocols. Collaborator samples were shipped for TCRbeta analysis as frozen whole blood, isolated PBMCs, or DNA extracted from either sample type. Rearrangement joined TRBV24-1 to TRBJ2-5; TRBD1 is a possible D gene, resting on 5 matching bases. Sequencing used peripheral blood. The TCR comes from a man older than 75 with acute or convalescent COVID-19. The CDR3 region reads CATSDGTQGSETQYF. The DNA reads as follows: TGTGCCACCAGTGATGGAACGCAGGGATCAGAGACCCAGTACTTC.